Listed below are T cell receptor beta chains from one sample, sequenced in a study of blood T cell repertoires in COVID-19. Method: immunoSEQ multiplex PCR; TCRdb's copy keeps in-frame clones and lacks some. Seen here are hundreds of thousands of clones, more than 85% observed once, and the top ten hold around 0.84%. The material sequenced was peripheral blood. The receptor source for this set is a man in his sixties with COVID-19, enrolled during active disease. Each CDR3 is given with its conserved first and last residue. A D gene is named only where the DNA matches it firmly. Size tells how often a clone was seen (once, few, many) or the class of an expanded clone, and some rows leave it out.

D gene,V gene,J gene,clone size,CDR3 DNA,CDR3 protein
TRBD2,TRBV2,TRBJ2-7,NA,TGTGCCAGCAGTGACGCTAGCGGTTCCTACGAGCAGTACTTC,CASSDASGSYEQYF
TRBD1,TRBV28,TRBJ2-7,NA,TGTGCCAGCCGAGGGACAGGCCGAGGGTACGAGCAGTACTTC,CASRGTGRGYEQYF
NA,TRBV27,TRBJ1-1,NA,TGTGCCAGCAGTTTAGCACCAGCTCGCCACAAGCCTAAGAGGGCTTTCTTT,CASSLAPARHKPKRAFF
TRBD1,TRBV9,TRBJ2-2,NA,TGTGCCAGCAGCGGACAGGGGGTAAACGGGGAGCTGTTTTTT,CASSGQGVNGELFF
TRBD2,TRBV7-2,TRBJ2-7,NA,TGTGCCAGCAGCGATTTTAGGCCTTGGCGGGAGGGGTTATACGAGCAGTACTTC,CASSDFRPWREGLYEQYF
NA,TRBV2,TRBJ1-2,NA,TGTGCCAGCAGTGTACAGGTTGCGTCCTATGGCTACACCTTC,CASSVQVASYGYTF
NA,TRBV2,TRBJ1-2,NA,TGTGCCAGCAGTGAGACAGAGAATAACTATGGCTACACCTTC,CASSETENNYGYTF
NA,TRBV5-4,TRBJ2-7,NA,TGTGCCAGCAGCTTGGAGGGGGTGGTATCGGGCGAGCAGTACTTC,CASSLEGVVSGEQYF
NA,TRBV6-2/TRBV6-3,TRBJ1-2,NA,TGTGCCAGCAGTCCCTGGACAGAAAACTATGGCTACACCTTC,CASSPWTENYGYTF
NA,TRBV6-5,TRBJ2-7,NA,TGTGCCAGCAGGCGGAATCAAGGGGCGCAGTACTTC,CASRRNQGAQYF
NA,TRBV24-1,TRBJ2-1,few,TGTGCCACCAGTGACTCCGGGACACTGTACAATGAGCAGTTCTTC,CATSDSGTLYNEQFF
NA,TRBV6-1,TRBJ1-5,NA,TGTGCCAGCAGTGATGGAGAGCCCCAGCATTTT,CASSDGEPQHF
TRBD1,TRBV19,TRBJ1-5,NA,TGTGCCAGTAGTCAGACAGGGGGCGGCAATCAGCCCCAGCATTTT,CASSQTGGGNQPQHF
NA,TRBV19,TRBJ1-2,NA,TGTGCCAGTAGTATCGGCACAGGCGGTAGCTATGGCTACACCTTC,CASSIGTGGSYGYTF
NA,TRBV6-5,TRBJ1-1,NA,TGTGCCAGCAGGGACAGACACACTGAAGCTTTCTTT,CASRDRHTEAFF
NA,TRBV5-8,TRBJ1-6,NA,TGTGCCAGCAGCTTGGGGATCGGCAGGGGAGCTTCACCCCTCCACTTT,CASSLGIGRGASPLHF
NA,TRBV9,TRBJ1-3,once,TGTGCCAGCAGCGAAGAACACTCTGGAAACACCATATATTTT,CASSEEHSGNTIYF
TRBD1,TRBV3-1/TRBV3-2,TRBJ2-3,NA,TGTGCCAGCAGCCAAGCCGAGACAGGGGTCACAGATACGCAGTATTTT,CASSQAETGVTDTQYF
NA,TRBV2,TRBJ1-2,NA,TGTGCCAGCAGTGAATGGGCAGGCGCCCCTTATGGCTACACCTTC,CASSEWAGAPYGYTF
TRBD1,TRBV10-3,TRBJ1-2,few,TGTGCCATCAGTGAGTCCTGGACAGGAGCCGGCTACACCTTC,CAISESWTGAGYTF
NA,TRBV6-5,TRBJ2-1,once,TGTGCCAGCAGTTACAAGTACGGGGGACTGGCCAATGAGCAGTTCTTC,CASSYKYGGLANEQFF
NA,TRBV27,TRBJ1-6,NA,TGTGCCAGCACTAACGACCCAAAAACAGGCTCCTATAATTCACCCCTCCACTTT,CASTNDPKTGSYNSPLHF
NA,TRBV11-2,TRBJ2-3,NA,TGTGCCAGCAGCGTTCAGCGGATTAGCACAGATACGCAGTATTTT,CASSVQRISTDTQYF
TRBD1,TRBV3-1/TRBV3-2,TRBJ1-1,NA,TGTGCCAGCAGCCAGATACAGGGGGTATCTGAAGCTTTCTTT,CASSQIQGVSEAFF
NA,TRBV29-1,TRBJ1-1,NA,TGCAGCGTAGCGATTGGAGGGGCTGAAGCTTTCTTT,CSVAIGGAEAFF
TRBD1,TRBV5-1,TRBJ1-4,NA,TGCGCCAGCACCTCGACAGGGGATGCTGAAAAACTGTTTTTT,CASTSTGDAEKLFF
TRBD2,TRBV2,TRBJ2-1,NA,TGTGCCAGCAGTTCAGCGGGGGGTTTAAATGAGCAGTTCTTC,CASSSAGGLNEQFF
NA,TRBV9,TRBJ2-2,NA,TGTGCCAGCAGCGTCGCTCTAGCTTCGACCGGGGAGCTGTTTTTT,CASSVALASTGELFF
NA,TRBV29-1,TRBJ2-2,NA,TGCAGCGGGGGGCGCGGCGGGGAGCTGTTTTTT,CSGGRGGELFF
NA,TRBV21-1,TRBJ1-2,NA,TGTGCCAGCAGCAAAGGGCCCGGACAGGGGCACTATGGCTACACCTTC,CASSKGPGQGHYGYTF
NA,TRBV6-5,TRBJ2-7,NA,TGTGCCAGCATGAGCTTTAACTCCTACGAGCAGTACTTC,CASMSFNSYEQYF
TRBD2,TRBV4-1,TRBJ2-3,NA,TGCGCCAGCAGACCCGGACTAGCGGGGGGAATTAGCACAGATACGCAGTATTTT,CASRPGLAGGISTDTQYF
NA,TRBV3-1/TRBV3-2,TRBJ1-1,NA,TGTGCCAGCAGCCAACCTAGTGGGGGCCAGGGGGCTTTCTTT,CASSQPSGGQGAFF
TRBD2,TRBV9,TRBJ2-1,NA,TGTGCCAGCAGCGAGGGACTAGCCCATGAGCAGTTCTTC,CASSEGLAHEQFF
TRBD1,TRBV6-2/TRBV6-3,TRBJ1-6,NA,TGTGCCAGCAGCGATCGGACAGGGCGATCACCCCTCCACTTT,CASSDRTGRSPLHF
TRBD1,TRBV10-1,TRBJ1-3,NA,TGCGCCAGCAGTGATGGGACAGCTTTCTCTGGAAACACCATATATTTT,CASSDGTAFSGNTIYF
TRBD1,TRBV19,TRBJ1-5,NA,TGTGCCAGTAGTGTGGACAGGATTAGCAATCAGCCCCAGCATTTT,CASSVDRISNQPQHF
TRBD1,TRBV6-6,TRBJ2-2,NA,TGTGCCAGCAGTTACTCGGACAGGGCAGCCGGGGAGCTGTTTTTT,CASSYSDRAAGELFF
NA,TRBV5-1,TRBJ1-1,NA,TGCGCCAGCTATGGCGGGCGCTCGAACACTGAAGCTTTCTTT,CASYGGRSNTEAFF
NA,TRBV7-3,TRBJ2-1,NA,TGTGCCAGCAGCTTAGGACAGAACACTTACAATGAGCAGTTCTTC,CASSLGQNTYNEQFF
TRBD2,TRBV2,TRBJ2-4,NA,TGTGCCAGCAGTGAAGAAGCGGGGGTAGCCAAAAACATTCAGTACTTC,CASSEEAGVAKNIQYF
NA,TRBV3-1/TRBV3-2,TRBJ1-2,once,TGTGCCAGCAGCCAAAAGGGTGGAGGGAACTATGGCTACACCTTC,CASSQKGGGNYGYTF
TRBD1,TRBV2,TRBJ2-7,NA,TGTGCCAGCGGGGGACAGGGGGCCTACGAGCAGTACTTC,CASGGQGAYEQYF
NA,TRBV25-1,TRBJ2-3,NA,TGTGCCAGCAGTGAATTACTAGCCCTTAGCACAGATACGCAGTATTTT,CASSELLALSTDTQYF
NA,TRBV19,TRBJ1-4,NA,TGTGCCAGTAGTACCTCTGGAGGTCCGGCAGATGAAAAACTGTTTTTT,CASSTSGGPADEKLFF
TRBD1,TRBV30,TRBJ2-7,NA,TGTGCCTGGAGTGTACAGGGGAACGAGCAGTACTTC,CAWSVQGNEQYF
TRBD1,TRBV6-5,TRBJ1-1,once,TGTGCCAGCAGTTCCCCCGGGACAGGGCAATTCCCTGAAGCTTTCTTT,CASSSPGTGQFPEAFF
NA,TRBV10-1,TRBJ1-1,NA,TGCGCCAGCAGTGAGACAGAGAACACTGAAGCTTTCTTT,CASSETENTEAFF
NA,TRBV2,TRBJ2-2,NA,TGTGCCAGCAGGACGGGGGGCCCCACCGGGGAGCTGTTTTTT,CASRTGGPTGELFF
NA,TRBV29-1,TRBJ1-5,NA,TGCAGCGTTGAATCGCAGGGAAATCAGCCCCAGCATTTT,CSVESQGNQPQHF
NA,TRBV25-1,TRBJ1-2,NA,TGTGCCAGCTCGGTCAGGGCTGATGGCTACACCTTC,CASSVRADGYTF
NA,TRBV2,TRBJ2-2,NA,TGTGCCAGCAGTGAGGTACGACAGAACACCGGGGAGCTGTTTTTT,CASSEVRQNTGELFF
NA,TRBV7-3,TRBJ1-1,NA,TGTGCCAGCAGCTTAACGGCCCCGAACACTGAAGCTTTCTTT,CASSLTAPNTEAFF
TRBD1,TRBV19,TRBJ2-7,NA,TGTGCCAGTAGTATAATGAGGGGACAGTACGAGCAGTACTTC,CASSIMRGQYEQYF
TRBD1,TRBV27,TRBJ1-6,NA,TGTGCCAGCAGTTCCGAGAGATACAGGGGGCGCCTATATAATTCACCCCTCCACTTT,CASSSERYRGRLYNSPLHF